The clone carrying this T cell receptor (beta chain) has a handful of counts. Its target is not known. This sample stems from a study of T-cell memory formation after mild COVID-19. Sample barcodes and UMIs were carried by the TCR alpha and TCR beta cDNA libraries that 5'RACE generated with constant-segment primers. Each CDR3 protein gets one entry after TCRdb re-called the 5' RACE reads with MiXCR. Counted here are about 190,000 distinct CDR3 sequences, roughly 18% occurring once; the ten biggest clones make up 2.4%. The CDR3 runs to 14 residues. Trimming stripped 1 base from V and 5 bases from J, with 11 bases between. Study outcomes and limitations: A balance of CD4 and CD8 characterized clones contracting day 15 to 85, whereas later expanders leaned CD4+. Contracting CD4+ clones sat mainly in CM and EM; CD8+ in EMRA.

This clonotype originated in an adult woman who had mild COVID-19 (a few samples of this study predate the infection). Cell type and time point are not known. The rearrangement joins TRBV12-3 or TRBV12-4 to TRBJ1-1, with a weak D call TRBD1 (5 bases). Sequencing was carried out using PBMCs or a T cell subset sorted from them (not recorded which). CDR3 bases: TGTGCCAGCAGTTTAGGGACATCCTGGACTGAAGCTTTCTTT. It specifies CASSLGTSWTEAFF.